This entry is about one T cell receptor (beta chain). One junction end disagrees with the germline gene, perhaps due to a read error. Clones were read by immunoSEQ multiplex PCR, and TCRdb kept only the in-frame ones, dropping some. The data contain hundreds of thousands of clones, roughly 83% of them singletons. The sample comes from a study of blood T cell repertoires in COVID-19. About the study: Researchers got acute and convalescent COVID-19 samples from the United States, Italy and Spain. T cells, B-cell-depleted T cells, or PBMCs supplied cDNA or gDNA.

The TCR originated in a woman of 80 years or more with COVID-19, enrolled during active disease. Input material: peripheral blood.

CDR3 sequence: CAGSLGSAGVNTEAFF. For the CDR3, the DNA is TGCGCCGGCAGCTTGGGTTCGGCAGGGGTGAACACTGAAGCTTTCTTT. The chain combines TRBV5-1 with TRBJ1-1; D perhaps matches TRBD1 (6 bases). Germline loops: CDR1 SGHRS, CDR2 YFSETQ. This CDR3 region has 16 residues. The full variable domain, rest sourced from reference TRBV5-1 and TRBJ1-1, is KAGVTQTPRYLIKTRGQQVTLSCSPISGHRSVSWYQQTPGQGLQFLFEYFSETQRNKGNFPGRFSGRQFSNSRSEMNVSTLELGDSALYLCAGSLGSAGVNTEAFFGQGTRLTVV.